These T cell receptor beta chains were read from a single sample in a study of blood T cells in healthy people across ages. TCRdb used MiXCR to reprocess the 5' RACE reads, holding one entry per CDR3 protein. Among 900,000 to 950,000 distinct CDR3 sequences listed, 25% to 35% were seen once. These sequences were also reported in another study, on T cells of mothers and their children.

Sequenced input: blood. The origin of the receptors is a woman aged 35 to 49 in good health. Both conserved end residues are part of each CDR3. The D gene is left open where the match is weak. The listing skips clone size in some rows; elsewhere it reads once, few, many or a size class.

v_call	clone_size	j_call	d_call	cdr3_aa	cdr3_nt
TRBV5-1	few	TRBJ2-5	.	CASSLNGGAETQYF	TGCGCCAGCAGCTTGAACGGGGGCGCGGAGACCCAGTACTTC
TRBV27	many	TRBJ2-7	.	CASSTDYPTYEQYF	TGTGCCAGCAGTACCGACTACCCCACCTACGAGCAGTACTTC
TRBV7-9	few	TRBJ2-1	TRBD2	CASSLKRGDFNEQFF	TGTGCCAGCAGCTTAAAACGGGGGGATTTCAATGAGCAGTTCTTC
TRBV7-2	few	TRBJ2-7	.	CASSGNRDEQYF	TGTGCCAGCAGCGGAAACAGGGACGAGCAGTACTTC
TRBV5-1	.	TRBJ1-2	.	CASSSALTSYGYTF	TGCGCCAGCAGCTCTGCTTTGACGAGCTATGGCTACACCTTC
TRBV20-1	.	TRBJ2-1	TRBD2	CSARDGAGGENEQFF	TGCAGTGCTAGAGATGGCGCGGGGGGTGAGAATGAGCAGTTCTTC
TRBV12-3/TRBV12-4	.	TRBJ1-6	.	CASSSQHRELHF	TGTGCCAGCAGTTCGCAGCACAGGGAGCTCCACTTT
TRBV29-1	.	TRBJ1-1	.	CSVVVAGTGNTEAFF	TGCAGCGTTGTGGTGGCAGGGACTGGGAACACTGAAGCTTTCTTT
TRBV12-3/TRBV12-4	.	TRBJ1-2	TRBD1	CASSLTGVRRNYGYTF	TGTGCCAGCAGTTTGACAGGGGTTCGGAGAAACTATGGCTACACCTTC
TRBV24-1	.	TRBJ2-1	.	CATSDSARGNEQFF	TGTGCCACCAGTGATTCCGCGAGGGGGAATGAGCAGTTCTTC
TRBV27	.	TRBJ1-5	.	CASRKAGILNQPQHF	TGTGCCAGCAGAAAAGCCGGGATTCTAAATCAGCCCCAGCATTTT
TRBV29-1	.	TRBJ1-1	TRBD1	CSVLQGKGAFF	TGCAGCGTTTTACAGGGGAAGGGAGCTTTCTTT
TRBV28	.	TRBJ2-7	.	CASSSPRESSLEQYF	TGTGCCAGCAGTTCCCCCCGAGAGTCGAGTCTCGAGCAGTACTTC
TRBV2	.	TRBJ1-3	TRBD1	CASSRTGDSGNTIYF	TGTGCCAGCAGTAGGACAGGGGACTCTGGAAACACCATATATTTT
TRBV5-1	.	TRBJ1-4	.	CASNSGSPNEKLFF	TGCGCCAGCAACTCAGGGAGCCCGAATGAAAAACTGTTTTTT
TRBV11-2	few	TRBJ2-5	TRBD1	CASSLGTGILETQYF	TGTGCCAGCAGCTTAGGGACAGGGATTCTGGAGACCCAGTACTTC